Detailed here is one TCR beta chain. In its sample, this clone was seen many times. The specificity of this receptor is unknown. The DNA ends 3 residues before the CDR3 does, and the rest of the CDR3 is filled in from the germline J gene. CVID samples and control samples contributed equivalent amounts of genomic DNA as sequencing input. For every sample, a 60 bp segment covering the rearranged TCRbeta CDR3 region was amplified and then sequenced. The immunoSEQ assay, a bias-corrected multiplex PCR combined with high-throughput sequencing, was used to amplify TCRbeta. The published analysis was carried out like this. Each unique nucleotide sequence was treated as a clone and annotated with V, D and J genes, copy number and frequency. Sequences were labeled productive if in frame, and non-productive if out of frame or containing stop codons. As previously described, clonality was calculated on the basis of Shannon's entropy. Mean CDR3 Kyte-Doolittle hydropathy was derived from the predicted amino acid sequences of productive clones. Using the R hclust function, scaled V gene usage was clustered hierarchically with Manhattan distance and complete linkage. Sharing of clones by CDR3 amino acid sequence was evaluated by resampling 12 repertoires per group over 100 rounds. The repertoires were searched for roughly 69 published EBV-specific and some 250 published CMV-specific TCRbeta sequences. After two CVID samples that produced fewer than 10,000 sequences were dropped from the analysis, a few dozen CVID repertoires remained. This immuneACCESS table, as held by TCRdb, lists in-frame sequences with V and J called but not all clones. Of the missing ones, under half trace to an unresolved V gene in checked studies; the others have no known cause. The V and J calls and clone size are taken from that table; D and trimming were inferred from the DNA. The table notes approximately 64,000 clones here, none of them singletons. Clones ranked in the top ten supply approximately 1.5% of the sample.

This record comes from a study of T cell clonality in common variable immunodeficiency (dated by TCRdb to 2015 to 2017). Results and caveats for the whole study, not just this receptor: Even though DNA input was equal, the average per sample came to about 81,820 unique sequences for controls compared with some 29,000 for CVID samples. CVID TCRbeta sequences reportedly showed fewer deletions and N-nucleotide insertions and lacked highly modified clones with 13 or more V deletions. TCRbeta clonality was higher in CVID subjects than in healthy controls (t-test p = 0.018), and the increase was most characteristic of about a third of subjects. Correlations of repertoire features with clinical complications were constrained by heterogeneity among patients within the CVID cohort. The authors noted that sequencing repertoires of T cell subpopulations would be needed to clarify what caused the increased clonality in CVID. CVID subjects shared fewer TCRbeta clones with each other than healthy controls did (p < 0.0001).

Predominantly Caucasian heritage was noted among both the CVID patients and the healthy controls. Heparinized peripheral whole blood samples of roughly 5 to 8 ml were obtained from each donor. Genomic DNA from adults with common variable immune deficiency (CVID) and from healthy adult controls was used to sequence TCRbeta CDR3 repertoires. The control group was made up of about 22 healthy adult volunteers (roughly ten male and some 12 female) whose ages ranged from roughly 23 to 66 years, with a mean age of approximately 34. Diluted blood was density-centrifuged over Hypaque 1077 or Ficoll-Paque to isolate peripheral blood mononuclear cells. Genomic DNA was extracted from unsorted mononuclear cells by Qiagen column purification or by a centrifugation-based method. V ends up 3 bases short and J 2 bases short, with an unmatched junction base count of 4. Inclusive of the bounding cysteine and phenylalanine, the CDR3 is 14 residues long. Sequencing covers 33 bases of the CDR3, shown here with the frame starting at base 1. For CDR1 and CDR2, the germline V gene (reference sequence) lists DFQATT and SNEGSKA.

This sequence originates from a person between 18 and 75 years old in good health. The chain employs TRBV20-1 and TRBJ2-7, with TRBD1 matching 10 junction bases. Specimen: peripheral blood mononuclear cells. The sequenced CDR3 bases are TGCAGTGCTAGTAGGACAGGGGGTACCTACGAG. Its protein is CSASRTGGTYE. The complete CDR3 sequence is CSASRTGGTYEQYF.